The sequence of this T cell receptor (beta chain) was determined in a study of blood T cells in healthy people across ages (dated by TCRdb to the mid-2010s). Background for the entire study: In model experiments, template switching captured roughly one uniquely barcoded TCR beta cDNA molecule for every two T cells. To avoid experimental bias, donors of different ages were distributed randomly across sequencing lanes. Using the same blood draw, the study looked at two additional independent replicas of 1 million unique cDNA reads for two donors, one aged 18 to 30 and the other aged 80 or older. To track age-related changes in TCR beta repertoire diversity, the study relied on deep sequencing normalized with unique cDNA molecular identifiers. Four age groups were formed from the donors: young (average approximately 15 years), middle-aged (approximately 40), aged (approximately 60) and long-lived (82).

Counted from cysteine to phenylalanine, this CDR3 has 19 amino acids. Only the CDR3 portion is preserved as DNA: 57 bases, with reading frame beginning at the first base. V is pared back by 1 base and J by 0 bases, with 18 bases lying between the germline termini. CDR1 KGHDR and CDR2 SFDVKD were looked up in the germline V gene. Donors were a few dozen systemically healthy Caucasian individuals from Russia aged roughly 6 to 90 years. Each donor gave approximately 9.3 milliliters of peripheral blood, collected into EDTA-treated Vacutainer tubes. Ficoll-Paque density-gradient centrifugation was used to isolate PBMCs, with at least 7 million per sample. Total RNA, at least 5 micrograms per sample, was extracted from PBMCs with Trizol reagent. The percentages of naive CD45RAhigh/CD27high T cells were determined by flow cytometry on a PBMC aliquot from every donor. Library prep was done by 5' RACE. These reads were obtained on an Illumina HiSeq 2500. The second PCR ran for roughly 7 to 11 cycles and used a J-beta primer mix along with a sample-barcoded 5' primer. A unique molecular identifier was introduced onto each TCR beta cDNA molecule by a template-switch 5' adaptor carrying 12 random nucleotides. At least 2.5 million CDR3-containing paired-end reads were obtained from each sample. All of the RNA was converted into first-strand cDNA using the Mint cDNA synthesis kit, with a TRBC-specific oligonucleotide serving as the primer. All cDNA was treated with uracil-DNA glycosylase and then went through a first 18-cycle PCR with the universal primers M1SS and BC2_uni_R. The authors' pipeline ran thus. Normalization of each sample was performed by random selection of 1 million high-quality reads, each carrying a distinct molecular identifier. Reads with shared molecular identifiers were discarded instead of being binned into consensus sequences. MiTCR, run with a Q25 quality threshold and the strictest error-elimination algorithm, handled CDR3 identification, clonotype clustering and error correction. Lower-bound total TCR beta diversity was estimated with a nonparametric unseen species model using Euler transformation. TCRdb handled the public reads itself, with Q25 trimming in fastp and clone calling in MiXCR, and kept productive beta chains. Here each entry gathers all rows of one CDR3 protein and keeps the most common genes and DNA. TCRdb, rather than the study authors, made the V and J calls. Across this sample there are hundreds of thousands of distinct CDR3 sequences, with roughly half seen only once. The ten top clones hold about 13% of the sample.

The investigation overall reported the following: As age increased, observed TCR beta diversity per million T cells dropped in a roughly linear way, and a significant reduction was already evident by age 40. Total diversity estimates from one million sequenced T cells were considered lower bounds and underestimates. Since profiling was done on bulk unsorted PBMCs, naive and antigen-experienced compartments could not be conclusively compared. Donor CMV infection status was unknown, potentially confounding age-related changes in expanded clonotypes. Compared with the aged group, the long-lived group had more naive CD4+ T cells, fewer expanded clones and increased TCR diversity, a pattern suggesting age selection. The percentage of naive T cells measured by flow cytometry correlated strongly with observed TCR beta diversity.

On this clonotype: Its target antigen remains unknown. Base qualities are missing; no much larger clone stands one base away.

The origin of this receptor is a woman over 75 in good health. The sequence joins TRBV24-1 to TRBJ2-4; possibly the D gene is TRBD1, per 5 matching bases. Sequenced: blood. The CDR3 protein: CATSDFLLKGVIAKNIQYF. The DNA reads TGTGCCACCAGTGATTTTCTACTTAAAGGGGTAATAGCCAAAAACATTCAGTACTTC.